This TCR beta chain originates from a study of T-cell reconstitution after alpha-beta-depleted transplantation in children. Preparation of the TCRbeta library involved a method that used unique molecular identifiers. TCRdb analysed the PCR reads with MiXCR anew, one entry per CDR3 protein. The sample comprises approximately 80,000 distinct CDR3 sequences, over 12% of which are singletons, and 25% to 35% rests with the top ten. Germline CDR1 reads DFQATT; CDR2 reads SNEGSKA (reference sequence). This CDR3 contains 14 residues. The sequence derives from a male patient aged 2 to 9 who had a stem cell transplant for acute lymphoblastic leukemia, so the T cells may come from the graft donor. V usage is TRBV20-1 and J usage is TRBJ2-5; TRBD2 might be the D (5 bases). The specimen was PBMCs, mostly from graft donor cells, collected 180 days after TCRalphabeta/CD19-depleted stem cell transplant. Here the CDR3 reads CSYLSRDHQETQYF. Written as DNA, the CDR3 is TGCAGCTATCTCTCCCGGGATCACCAAGAGACCCAGTACTTC.